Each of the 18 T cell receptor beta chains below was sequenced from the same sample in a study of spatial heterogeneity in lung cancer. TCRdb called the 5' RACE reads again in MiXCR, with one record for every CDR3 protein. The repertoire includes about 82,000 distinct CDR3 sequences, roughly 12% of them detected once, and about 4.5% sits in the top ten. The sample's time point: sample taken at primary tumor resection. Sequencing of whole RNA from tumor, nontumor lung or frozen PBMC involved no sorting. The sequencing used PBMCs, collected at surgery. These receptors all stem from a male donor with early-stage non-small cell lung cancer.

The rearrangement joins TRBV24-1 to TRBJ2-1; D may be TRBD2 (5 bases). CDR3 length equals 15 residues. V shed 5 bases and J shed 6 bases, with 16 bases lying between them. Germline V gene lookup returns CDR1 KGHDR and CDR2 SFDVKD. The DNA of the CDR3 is TGTGCCACCAGTGTTCCCGGCGGAGAGGGCAATGAGCAGTTCTTC. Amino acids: CATSVPGGEGNEQFF.

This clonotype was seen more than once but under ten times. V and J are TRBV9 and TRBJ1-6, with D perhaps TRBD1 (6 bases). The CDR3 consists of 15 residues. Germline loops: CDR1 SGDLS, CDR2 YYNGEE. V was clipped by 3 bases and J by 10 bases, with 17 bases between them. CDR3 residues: CASSARTAEGSPLHF. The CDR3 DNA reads TGTGCCAGCAGCGCCCGGACAGCGGAGGGATCACCCCTCCACTTT.

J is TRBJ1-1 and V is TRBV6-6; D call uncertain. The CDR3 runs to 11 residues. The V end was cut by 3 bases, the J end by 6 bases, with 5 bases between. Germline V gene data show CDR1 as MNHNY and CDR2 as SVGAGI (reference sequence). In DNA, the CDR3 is TGTGCCAGCAGTTATGTCGCTGAAGCTTTCTTT. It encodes CASSYVAEAFF.

CDR3 nucleotides: TGCAGTGCTGGCAACCTTGTTGGTGGGGCCCACGAGCAGTACTTC. It translates to CSAGNLVGGAHEQYF. V and J are TRBV20-1 and TRBJ2-7, with D possibly TRBD1 on 5 matching bases. V lost 5 bases, J lost 5 bases, and 22 bases lay in between. This CDR3 has 15 amino acids. Per germline, CDR1 DFQATT and CDR2 SNEGSKA (reference sequence).

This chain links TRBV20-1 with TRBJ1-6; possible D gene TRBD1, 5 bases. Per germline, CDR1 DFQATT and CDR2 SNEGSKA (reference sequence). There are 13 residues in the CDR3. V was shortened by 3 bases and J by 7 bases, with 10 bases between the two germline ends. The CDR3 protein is CSARGVINSPLHF. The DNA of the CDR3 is TGCAGTGCTAGGGGGGTCATCAATTCACCCCTCCACTTT.

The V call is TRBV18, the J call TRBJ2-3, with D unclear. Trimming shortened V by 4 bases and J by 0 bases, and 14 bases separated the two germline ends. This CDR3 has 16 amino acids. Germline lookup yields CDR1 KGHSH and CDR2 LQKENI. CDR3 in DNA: TGTGCCAGCTCACTCGGGTCCACCGTTAGCACAGATACGCAGTATTTT. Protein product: CASSLGSTVSTDTQYF.

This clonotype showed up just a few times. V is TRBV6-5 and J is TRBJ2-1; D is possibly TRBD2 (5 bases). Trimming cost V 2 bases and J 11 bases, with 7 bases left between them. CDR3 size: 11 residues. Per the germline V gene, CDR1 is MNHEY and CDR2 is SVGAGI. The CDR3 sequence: CASSYGGQQFF. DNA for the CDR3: TGTGCCAGCAGTTACGGAGGACAGCAGTTCTTC.

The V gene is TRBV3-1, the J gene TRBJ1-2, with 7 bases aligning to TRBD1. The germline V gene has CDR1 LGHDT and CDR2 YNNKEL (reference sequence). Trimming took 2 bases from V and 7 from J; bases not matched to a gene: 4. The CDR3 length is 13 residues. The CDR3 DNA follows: TGTGCCAGCAGCCAACGAGGGGGCAGTGGCTACACCTTC. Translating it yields CASSQRGGSGYTF. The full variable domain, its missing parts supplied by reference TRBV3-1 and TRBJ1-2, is DTAVSQTPKYLVTQMGNDKSIKCEQNLGHDTMYWYKQDSKKFLKIMFSYNNKELIINETVPNRFSPKSPDKAHLNLHINSLELGDSAVYFCASSQRGGSGYTFGSGTRLTVV.

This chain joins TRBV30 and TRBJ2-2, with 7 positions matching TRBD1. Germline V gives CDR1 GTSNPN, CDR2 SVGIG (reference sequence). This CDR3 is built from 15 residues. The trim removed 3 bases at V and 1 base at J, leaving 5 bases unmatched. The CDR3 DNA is TGTGCCTGGAGAGGGGGCCGGAAGAACACCGGGGAGCTGTTTTTT. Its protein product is CAWRGGRKNTGELFF.

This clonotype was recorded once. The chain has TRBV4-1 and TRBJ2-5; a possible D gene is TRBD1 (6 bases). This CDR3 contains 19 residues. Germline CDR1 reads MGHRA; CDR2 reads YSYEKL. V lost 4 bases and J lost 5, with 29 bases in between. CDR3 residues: CASSPLNPDSLTPWETQYF. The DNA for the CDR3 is TGCGCCAGCAGCCCGTTAAATCCGGACAGCTTAACCCCCTGGGAGACCCAGTACTTC.

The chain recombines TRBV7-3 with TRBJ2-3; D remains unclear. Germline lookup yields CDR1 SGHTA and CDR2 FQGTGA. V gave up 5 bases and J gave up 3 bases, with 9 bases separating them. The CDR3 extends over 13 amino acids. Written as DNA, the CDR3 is TGTGCCAGCAGCACCGCTCGGACAGATACGCAGTATTTT. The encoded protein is CASSTARTDTQYF. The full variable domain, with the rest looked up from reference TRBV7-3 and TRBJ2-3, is GAGVSQTPSNKVTEKGKYVELRCDPISGHTALYWYRQSLGQGPEFLIYFQGTGAADDSGLPNDRFFAVRPEGSVSTLKIQRTERGDSAVYLCASSTARTDTQYFGPGTRLTVL.

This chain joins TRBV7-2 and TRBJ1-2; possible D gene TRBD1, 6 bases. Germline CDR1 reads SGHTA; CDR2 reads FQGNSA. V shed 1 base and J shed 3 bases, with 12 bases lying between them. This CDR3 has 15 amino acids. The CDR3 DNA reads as TGTGCCAGCAGCTTAGTTCAGGGGTCAGACTATGGCTACACCTTC. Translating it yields CASSLVQGSDYGYTF. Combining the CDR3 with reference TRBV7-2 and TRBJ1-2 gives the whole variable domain GAGVSQSPSNKVTEKGKDVELRCDPISGHTALYWYRQSLGQGLEFLIYFQGNSAPDKSGLPSDRFSAERTGGSVSTLTIQRTQQEDSAVYLCASSLVQGSDYGYTFGSGTRLTVV.

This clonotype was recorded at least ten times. This chain's CDR3 is CASSLEGNGNTIYF. The CDR3 nucleotides are TGTGCCAGCAGCTTAGAGGGGAATGGAAACACCATATATTTT. This chain joins TRBV7-9 and TRBJ1-3; possible D gene TRBD1, 5 bases. CDR3 length: 14 amino acids. Germline V gives CDR1 SEHNR, CDR2 FQNEAQ (reference sequence). Between the trimmed V and J ends, which lost 1 base and 3 bases, there was a span of 7 bases.

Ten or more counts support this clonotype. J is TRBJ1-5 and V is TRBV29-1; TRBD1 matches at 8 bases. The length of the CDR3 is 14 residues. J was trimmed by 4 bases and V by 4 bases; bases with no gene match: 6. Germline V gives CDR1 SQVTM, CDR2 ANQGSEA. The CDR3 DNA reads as TGCAGCGTTGGGCAGGGGGCCGGGAATCAGCCCCAGCATTTT. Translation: CSVGQGAGNQPQHF.

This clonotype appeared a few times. CDR3 nucleotide sequence: TGCGCCAGCAGCTTGCAAGACGGACAGAATCAGCCCCAGCATTTT. It specifies CASSLQDGQNQPQHF. The rearrangement joins TRBV5-1 to TRBJ1-5; a possible D gene is TRBD1 (6 bases). Germline values: CDR1 SGHRS, CDR2 YFSETQ. Trimming stripped 1 base from V and 4 bases from J, with 12 bases between. The CDR3 runs to 15 residues.

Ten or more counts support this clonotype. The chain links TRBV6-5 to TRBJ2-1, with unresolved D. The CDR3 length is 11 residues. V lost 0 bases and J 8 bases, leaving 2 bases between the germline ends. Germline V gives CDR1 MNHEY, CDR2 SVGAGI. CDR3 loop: CASSYSDEQFF. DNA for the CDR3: TGTGCCAGCAGTTACTCCGATGAGCAGTTCTTC.

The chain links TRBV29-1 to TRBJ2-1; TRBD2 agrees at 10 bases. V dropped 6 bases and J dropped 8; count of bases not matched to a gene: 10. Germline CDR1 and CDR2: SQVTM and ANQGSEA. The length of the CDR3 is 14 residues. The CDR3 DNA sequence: TGCAGCGTGGCGGGACTAGCGAGGGGGGATGAGCAGTTCTTC. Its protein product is CSVAGLARGDEQFF.

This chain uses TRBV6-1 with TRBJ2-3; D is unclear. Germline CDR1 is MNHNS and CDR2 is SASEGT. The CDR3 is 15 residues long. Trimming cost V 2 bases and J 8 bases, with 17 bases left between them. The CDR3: CASSEISSHPGTQYF. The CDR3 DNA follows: TGTGCCAGCAGTGAAATTAGTTCTCACCCGGGTACGCAGTATTTT.